One sample yielded the 7 T cell receptor beta chains listed below, sequenced in a study of beta chain features in type 1 diabetes. Expressed TCRB transcripts were sequenced because the isolated RNA had all been reverse transcribed beforehand. Generated by immunoSEQ multiplex PCR, the TCRdb table keeps only in-frame clones and is missing some. Of roughly 150,000 clones in the sample, 7.5% to 9.5% were seen once. Sequenced: central memory CD4+ T cells from blood. All receptors derive from a woman between 18 and 29 years old in good health.

This clone was detected ten times or more. The chain combines TRBV5-1 with TRBJ1-2; 10 bases are shared with TRBD1. The CDR3 extends over 15 amino acids. Looked up from germline, CDR1 is SGHRS and CDR2 is YFSETQ. The V segment lost 4 bases and the J segment 8 bases; nucleotides outside the gene matches: 11. CDR3 nucleotides: TGCGCCAGCAGCAATCCGGGACAGGGGAACAACGGCTACACCTTC. Protein sequence: CASSNPGQGNNGYTF.

On this clone itself: The identical CDR3 is also encoded by other nucleotide sequences in the sample. The CDR3 region is CASSVVGIEQFF. CDR3 in DNA: TGTGCCAGCAGCGTAGTCGGGATCGAGCAGTTCTTC. The chain couples TRBV9 to TRBJ2-1; tentative D call: TRBD2 (5 bases). The CDR3 totals 12 residues. V dropped 0 bases and J dropped 10 bases, with 8 bases sitting between them. Per the germline V gene, CDR1 is SGDLS and CDR2 is YYNGEE.

In its sample, this clone was seen a few times. The J gene is TRBJ2-3, the V gene TRBV10-3; TRBD2 agrees at 8 bases. The CDR3 consists of 16 residues. CDR1 is ENHRY and CDR2 is SYGVKD in the germline V gene. V gave up 2 bases and J gave up 0 bases; unmatched junction bases: 4. DNA for the CDR3: TGTGCCATCAGTGAGGCAGCGGGGGCTAGCACAGATACGCAGTATTTT. The encoded protein is CAISEAAGASTDTQYF.

The chain joins TRBV19 to TRBJ1-5; TRBD1 aligns across 12 bases. Germline trimming cut 4 bases from V and 11 bases from J; bases unmatched to any gene: 9. The length of the CDR3 is 15 residues. Germline CDR1 and CDR2: LNHDA and SQIVND (reference sequence). CDR3 bases: TGTGCCAGTAGTACCGGGACAGGGGGCGGTCTGTCCCAGCATTTT. It encodes CASSTGTGGGLSQHF.

The sample holds one count of this clone. One junction end does not reproduce the germline sequence, and a read error may be involved. The genes are TRBV5-4 and TRBJ1-6; a weak D match, TRBD1 (5 bases). Germline V CDR1 and CDR2: SGHNT, YYREEE (reference sequence). The CDR3 totals 11 residues. The CDR3 sequence: CASSQGREFRF. The CDR3 nucleotides read TGCGCCAGCAGCCAAGGCAGGGAATTTCGCTTT.

This clone was seen more than once but under ten times. The V call is TRBV4-1, the J call TRBJ2-7, with a tentative D call TRBD2 (7 bases). This CDR3 has 14 amino acids. Germline values: CDR1 MGHRA, CDR2 YSYEKL. The V end was cut by 2 bases, the J end by 9 bases, with 17 bases between. For the CDR3, the DNA is TGCGCCAGCAGCCAATCGGGGGGCTCTACGGGGCAGTACTTC. Translation gives CASSQSGGSTGQYF.

This clone was seen a few times. The V gene is TRBV6-1, the J gene TRBJ2-3, with 15 bases lining up with TRBD2. V shed 4 bases and J 2 bases; nucleotides not matched to a gene: 1. The CDR3 consists of 16 residues. Germline V gene lookup returns CDR1 MNHNS and CDR2 SASEGT. CDR3 in DNA: TGTGCCAGCAGTGGGACTAGCGGGAGGGCCACAGATACGCAGTATTTT. This translates into CASSGTSGRATDTQYF.